This is a list of T cell receptor beta chains from one sample in a study of CD8+ T cells in alopecia areata. Repertoires were generated with immunoSEQ multiplex PCR, while TCRdb's copy carries only in-frame clones and drops some. The sample holds about 280,000 clones, about 62% seen once. This material consisted of CD4+ T cells sorted from blood, taken at week 24, from a patient treated with tofacitinib. The receptor source for this set is a human donor with alopecia areata. The CDR3 runs from the conserved cysteine through the conserved F or W. The D gene is left open where the match is weak. Not all rows give a size; the values are once, few, many and, for expanded clones, a class.

. . TRBJ2-7 TRBV5-4 TGTGCCAGCAACCTAGGAGCAGGGGCGCGCGAGCAGTACTTC CASNLGAGAREQYF
TRBD1 few TRBJ1-2 TRBV29-1 TGCAGCGCGGACAGGGATTCTAACTATGGCTACACCTTC CSADRDSNYGYTF
. . TRBJ2-7 TRBV29-1 TGCAGCTCCCAGGTGGGGGACGAGCAGTACTTC CSSQVGDEQYF
. . TRBJ2-3 TRBV4-1 TGCGCCAGCAGCCCCCCCCCGGGGAGGAATACGCAGTATTTT CASSPPPGRNTQYF
. . TRBJ1-4 TRBV29-1 TGCAGCGGCGACACTTCCGGGCGTGAAAAACTGTTTTTT CSGDTSGREKLFF
. . TRBJ1-1 TRBV18 TGTGCCAGCTCACCACGGTCAGGGAGCAGAATGAACACTGAAGCTTTCTTT CASSPRSGSRMNTEAFF
. . TRBJ2-1 TRBV30 TGTGCCTGGAGTGTACTTTGGGGGGGCGAGACGAATGAGCAGTTCTTC CAWSVLWGGETNEQFF
. . TRBJ2-6 TRBV19 TGTGCCAGTAGCCCCGCGACGGGAATATCTGGGGCCAACGTCCTGACTTTC CASSPATGISGANVLTF
TRBD1 . TRBJ2-7 TRBV18 TGTGCCAGCTCTCGGGAACAGGGGGCGGGCTACGAGCAGTACTTC CASSREQGAGYEQYF
. . TRBJ2-7 TRBV27 TGTGCCAGCAGGCCTAAGGGCCGCTACGAGCAGTACTTC CASRPKGRYEQYF
TRBD2 . TRBJ2-5 TRBV27 TGTGCCAGCAGTTTATCCGGGACTAGAGTTATGAAGACCCAGTACTTC CASSLSGTRVMKTQYF
TRBD1 once TRBJ1-1 TRBV29-1 TGCAGCGTTGGACAGGGGGCTACCACTGAAGCTTTCTTT CSVGQGATTEAFF
TRBD1 . TRBJ1-1 TRBV2 TGTGCCAGCAGGACGGGACAGGTTGAAGCTTTCTTT CASRTGQVEAFF
TRBD2 . TRBJ2-3 TRBV13 TGTGCCAGCTCTTACTCGGCTAGCGGGGAGAAGTATTTT CASSYSASGEKYF
. few TRBJ2-7 TRBV7-9 TGTGCCAGCAGCTTAGCGCGGGAGGGACAGGGCCACTACGAGCAGTACTTC CASSLAREGQGHYEQYF
. . TRBJ2-3 TRBV29-1 TGCAGCGTTGAAGATCACTTCAGAGATACGCAGTATTTT CSVEDHFRDTQYF
TRBD2 . TRBJ2-5 TRBV6-1 TGTGCCAGCAGGGGACTAGCGGGGGCGGAAGAGACCCAGTACTTC CASRGLAGAEETQYF
. once TRBJ2-1 TRBV4-3 TGCGCCAGCAGCCAGAACGCCGTCTCCTACAATGAGCAGTTCTTC CASSQNAVSYNEQFF
. . TRBJ2-5 TRBV5-1 TGCGCCAGCAGCTTGGATATTCTGAGAGGGGTTCGACAAGAGACCCAGTACTTC CASSLDILRGVRQETQYF
. . TRBJ2-7 TRBV6-5 TGTGCCAGCAGTTACGGGAGGACAGCCTACGAGCAGTACTTC CASSYGRTAYEQYF
. few TRBJ2-6 TRBV10-3 TGTGCCATCAGTGACTCAGGGGCCGGGGCCAACGTCCTGACTTTC CAISDSGAGANVLTF
. . TRBJ2-5 TRBV27 TGTGCCAGCAGTTCTTATATTAGGGGGGAGACCCAGTACTTC CASSSYIRGETQYF
TRBD2 . TRBJ2-3 TRBV7-9 TGTGCCAGCAGCCTCTATAGCGGGGGGCCCACATTTCGCACAGATACGCAGTATTTT CASSLYSGGPTFRTDTQYF
. . TRBJ2-5 TRBV18 TGTGCCAGCTCACAGACAGTCCAAGAGACCCAGTACTTC CASSQTVQETQYF
. . TRBJ2-7 TRBV6-1 TGTGCCAGCAAGCAGGGGAGCGTCTCCTACGAGCAGTACTTC CASKQGSVSYEQYF
TRBD2 few TRBJ2-3 TRBV6-6 TGTGCCAGCAGTGATAGCGGGGGGGCCTCAGATACGCAGTATTTT CASSDSGGASDTQYF
. . TRBJ1-2 TRBV29-1 TGCAGCGTTCAAACAGGGCGCGGCTACACCTTC CSVQTGRGYTF